The 19 T cell receptor beta chains below were found in one sample sequenced in a study of T cell changes during pregnancy in multiple sclerosis. Some clones are missing from TCRdb's copy, which holds only in-frame ones; the method was immunoSEQ multiplex PCR. The repertoire holds roughly 100,000 clones, with 91% as singletons. The sequencing here drew on peripheral blood, taken after pregnancy. The receptors originated from a female donor in good health, enrolled as a control in a pregnancy study.

In this sample, this clone turned up a few times. The chain links TRBV28 to TRBJ1-2, with D perhaps TRBD1 (5 bases). V lost 7 bases, J lost 4 bases, and 13 bases lay in between. The CDR3 consists of 13 residues. Germline V gene lookup returns CDR1 MDHEN and CDR2 SYDVKM. CDR3 amino acids: CASTLTGLYGYTF. The CDR3 bases are TGTGCCAGCACTCTTACAGGCCTCTATGGCTACACCTTC.

V is TRBV5-5 and J is TRBJ1-5; 7 nucleotides align to TRBD1. The CDR3 is 15 amino acids. The V and J ends lost 4 bases and 5 bases, in that order; junction bases with no gene match: 9. The germline V gene has CDR1 SGHKS and CDR2 YYEKEE (reference sequence). This CDR3 is CASSEGQFAYQPQHF. In DNA form, the CDR3 reads TGTGCCAGCAGCGAGGGACAGTTTGCTTATCAGCCCCAGCATTTT.

CDR3 residues: CASSQDSTLGTGAEQYF. As DNA, the CDR3 is TGCGCCAGCAGCCAAGACTCGACTCTCGGGACAGGGGCCGAGCAGTACTTC. The chain combines TRBV4-3 with TRBJ2-7, with TRBD1 matching over 10 bases. Germline V gene sequence: CDR1 LGHNA, CDR2 YSLEER. CDR3 length equals 17 residues. The ends lost 0 bases at V and 6 bases at J; junction bases unmatched: 11.

The rearrangement links TRBV6-5 to TRBJ2-7; 7 nucleotides agree with TRBD2. Germline CDR1 is MNHEY and CDR2 is SVGAGI. V gave up 0 bases and J gave up 0 bases; unmatched junction bases: 2. The CDR3 totals 15 residues. The CDR3 DNA reads as TGTGCCAGCAGTTACTCGACGGGGGGCTCCTACGAGCAGTACTTC. This codes for CASSYSTGGSYEQYF.

The CDR3 DNA is TGCGCCAGCAGCTTGGACCGGGACAGTACGAACACCGGGGAGCTGTTTTTT. Its translation is CASSLDRDSTNTGELFF. The chain employs TRBV5-1 and TRBJ2-2; 7 bases align to TRBD1. This CDR3 has 17 amino acids. Germline V gives CDR1 SGHRS, CDR2 YFSETQ. V lost 0 bases to trimming and J lost 0 bases; unmatched junction nucleotides: 5.

J is TRBJ2-1 and V is TRBV9; possible D gene TRBD2, 5 bases. This CDR3 spans 13 amino acids. V lost 0 bases and J 12 bases, leaving 13 bases between the germline ends. The germline gives CDR1 SGDLS, CDR2 YYNGEE. The CDR3 here is CASSVGFEGGQFF. In DNA form, the CDR3 reads TGTGCCAGCAGCGTAGGGTTCGAGGGCGGGCAGTTCTTC.

The V and J genes are TRBV14 and TRBJ1-1, with TRBD1 matching over 10 bases. CDR3 length: 20 amino acids. With 2 bases clipped from V and 4 bases from J, the junction kept 19 bases outside the gene matches. Germline lookup yields CDR1 SGHDN and CDR2 FVKESK. In nucleotides, the CDR3 is TGTGCCAGCAGCCAACAAGTAGCGAAGAGGGACAGGGGCGGTATCACTGAAGCTTTCTTT. It codes for CASSQQVAKRDRGGITEAFF.

The genes are TRBV30 and TRBJ1-1; 8 bases match TRBD1. J gave up 5 bases and V 3 bases, and 8 bases lay outside the gene matches. The germline gives CDR1 GTSNPN, CDR2 SVGIG (reference sequence). There are 14 residues in the CDR3. The CDR3 coding sequence is TGTGCCTGGAGGGGTCAGGGGGCCGGAACTGAAGCTTTCTTT. Amino acid sequence: CAWRGQGAGTEAFF.

V usage is TRBV18 and J usage is TRBJ1-2, with D possibly being TRBD1 (6 bases). Trimming took 6 bases from V and 4 from J, leaving 18 bases between them. From germline, CDR1 is KGHSH and CDR2 LQKENI. The CDR3 runs to 15 residues. The CDR3 spells CASSHDTGPIYGYTF. The CDR3 nucleotides read TGTGCCAGCTCCCATGACACAGGGCCAATCTATGGCTACACCTTC. Full variable domain (missing parts from reference TRBV18 and TRBJ1-2): NAGVMQNPRHLVRRRGQEARLRCSPMKGHSHVYWYRQLPEEGLKFMVYLQKENIIDESGMPKERFSAEFPKEGPSILRIQQVVRGDSAAYFCASSHDTGPIYGYTFGSGTRLTVV.

The chain recombines TRBV25-1 with TRBJ2-7; TRBD1 matches at 7 bases. From germline, CDR1 is MGHDK and CDR2 SYGVNS. V shed 3 bases, J shed 2 bases, and the junction held 4 bases outside the gene matches. This CDR3 spans 14 amino acids. The CDR3 sequence is CASSDRQGPYEQYF. The CDR3 nucleotides read TGTGCCAGCAGTGATCGACAGGGCCCCTACGAGCAGTACTTC.

J is TRBJ2-3 and V is TRBV14; D call uncertain. The germline gives CDR1 SGHDN, CDR2 FVKESK. There are 12 residues in the CDR3. The V end lost 5 bases, the J end lost 9 bases, and 12 bases lay between the germline ends. DNA for the CDR3: TGTGCCAGCAGCGCCGACTCTATCACGCAGTATTTT. Protein product: CASSADSITQYF.

The rearrangement joins TRBV12-5 to TRBJ2-1; D uncertain. The V and J ends lost 3 bases and 8 bases respectively, with 11 bases between them. Germline-derived CDR1 and CDR2 are LGHNT and FRNRAP. The CDR3 covers 13 residues. CDR3 sequence: CASGLRTSDEQFF. The CDR3 DNA follows: TGTGCTAGTGGTTTACGCACGAGCGATGAGCAGTTCTTC.

CDR3 DNA: TGTGCCATCAGTTTCCGGGTCGCTCCCTCTCGGGGCACTGAAGCTTTCTTT. Its translation: CAISFRVAPSRGTEAFF. The V call is TRBV10-3, the J call TRBJ1-1; D remains ambiguous. Deletions cut 5 bases from V and 4 bases from J, with 23 bases between. CDR3 size: 17 residues. Germline values: CDR1 ENHRY, CDR2 SYGVKD.

The CDR3 bases are TGTGCCAGCAGCGAGGGACAGGTATCCACCAGGACCCAGTACTTC. Its translation: CASSEGQVSTRTQYF. The chain couples TRBV9 to TRBJ2-5; 8 nucleotides match TRBD1. V lost 3 bases to trimming and J lost 7 bases; unmatched junction nucleotides: 11. Germline V CDR1 and CDR2: SGDLS, YYNGEE. The CDR3 has 15 residues.

The V gene is TRBV6-5, the J gene TRBJ2-1, with 7 bases aligning to TRBD1. CDR1 is MNHEY and CDR2 is SVGAGI in the germline V gene. J lost 10 bases, V lost 2 bases, and 2 bases had no gene match. The CDR3 length is 12 residues. This chain's CDR3 is CASSYPDREQFF. The CDR3 nucleotides are TGTGCCAGCAGTTACCCGGACAGGGAGCAGTTCTTC.

The sample holds a few counts of this clone. This chain joins TRBV19 and TRBJ2-7; TRBD2 agrees at 10 bases. CDR3 length equals 15 residues. The germline V gene has CDR1 LNHDA and CDR2 SQIVND (reference sequence). V gave up 6 bases and J gave up 4 bases; unmatched junction bases: 9. CDR3 sequence reads: CASSPSLAGEYEQYF. DNA for the CDR3: TGTGCCAGTAGCCCCTCGCTAGCGGGGGAGTACGAGCAGTACTTC.

This clone was seen a handful of times. This chain connects TRBV7-9 to TRBJ2-2; 8 bases fit TRBD2. The trim removed 1 base at V and 4 bases at J, leaving 2 bases unmatched. This CDR3 contains 15 residues. Germline CDR1 reads SEHNR; CDR2 reads FQNEAQ (reference sequence). The CDR3 protein is CASSLVAGGTGELFF. The DNA for the CDR3 is TGTGCCAGCAGCTTAGTTGCGGGGGGCACCGGGGAGCTGTTTTTT.

The genes are TRBV6-5 and TRBJ1-1, with 7 bases identical to TRBD1. Looked up from germline, CDR1 is MNHEY and CDR2 is SVGAGI. This CDR3 has 14 amino acids. V was pared by 6 bases and J by 4 bases, with 8 bases of the junction left unmatched. CDR3 loop: CASRRGTASTEAFF. CDR3 DNA sequence: TGTGCCAGCAGGCGTGGGACAGCGAGCACTGAAGCTTTCTTT.

The chain couples TRBV4-3 to TRBJ1-1, with a tentative D call TRBD1 (6 bases). V was pared by 1 base and J by 5 bases, with 11 bases between. The length of the CDR3 is 14 residues. Per the germline V gene, CDR1 is LGHNA and CDR2 is YSLEER. The CDR3 loop reads CASSQVGQLTEAFF. CDR3 nucleotide sequence: TGCGCCAGCAGCCAAGTAGGACAGCTTACTGAAGCTTTCTTT.